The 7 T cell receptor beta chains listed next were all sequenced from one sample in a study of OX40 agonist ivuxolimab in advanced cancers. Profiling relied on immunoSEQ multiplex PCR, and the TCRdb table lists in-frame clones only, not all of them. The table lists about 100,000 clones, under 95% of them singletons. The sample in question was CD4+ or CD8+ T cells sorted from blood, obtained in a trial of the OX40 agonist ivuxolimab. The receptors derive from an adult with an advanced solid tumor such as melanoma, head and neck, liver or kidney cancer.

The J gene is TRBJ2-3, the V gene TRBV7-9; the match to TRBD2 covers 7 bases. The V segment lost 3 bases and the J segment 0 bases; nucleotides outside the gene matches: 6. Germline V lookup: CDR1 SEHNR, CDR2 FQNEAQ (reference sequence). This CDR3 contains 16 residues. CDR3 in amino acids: CASSFPSGISTDTQYF. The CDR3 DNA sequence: TGTGCCAGCAGCTTCCCCAGCGGGATTAGCACAGATACGCAGTATTTT.

In DNA form, the CDR3 reads TGTGCCAGTAGTATCCTGGGTTGGCAGCCCCAGCATTTT. It codes for CASSILGWQPQHF. The gene calls are TRBV19 and TRBJ1-5; D is undetermined. The germline V gene has CDR1 LNHDA and CDR2 SQIVND (reference sequence). The CDR3 sequence is 13 residues long. V shed 3 bases and J shed 7 bases, with 10 bases lying between them.

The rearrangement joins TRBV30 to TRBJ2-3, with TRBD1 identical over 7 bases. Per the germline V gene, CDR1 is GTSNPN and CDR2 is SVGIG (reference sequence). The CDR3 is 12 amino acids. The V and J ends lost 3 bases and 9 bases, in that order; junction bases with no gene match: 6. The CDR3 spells CAWRGTGETQYF. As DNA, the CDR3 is TGTGCCTGGAGGGGAACAGGGGAGACGCAGTATTTT.

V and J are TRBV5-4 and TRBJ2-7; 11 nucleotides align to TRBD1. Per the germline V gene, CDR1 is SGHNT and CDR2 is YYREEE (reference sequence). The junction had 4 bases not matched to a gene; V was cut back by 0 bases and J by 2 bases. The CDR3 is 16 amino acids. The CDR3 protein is CASSLGGQGATYEQYF. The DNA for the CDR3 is TGTGCCAGCAGCTTGGGCGGACAGGGGGCAACCTACGAGCAGTACTTC.

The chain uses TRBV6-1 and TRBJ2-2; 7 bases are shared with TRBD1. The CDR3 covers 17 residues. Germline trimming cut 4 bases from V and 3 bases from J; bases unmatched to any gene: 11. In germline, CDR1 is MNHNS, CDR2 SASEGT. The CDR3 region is CASSAKSGGGHTGELFF. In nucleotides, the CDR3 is TGTGCCAGCAGTGCTAAATCAGGGGGTGGACACACCGGGGAGCTGTTTTTT.

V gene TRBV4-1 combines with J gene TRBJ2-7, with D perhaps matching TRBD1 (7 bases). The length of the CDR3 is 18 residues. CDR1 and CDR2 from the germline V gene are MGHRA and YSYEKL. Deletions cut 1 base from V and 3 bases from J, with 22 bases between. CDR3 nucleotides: TGCGCCAGCAGCCAAGTAAATGGTCCAGGGGGGCCTAACTACGAGCAGTACTTC. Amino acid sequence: CASSQVNGPGGPNYEQYF.

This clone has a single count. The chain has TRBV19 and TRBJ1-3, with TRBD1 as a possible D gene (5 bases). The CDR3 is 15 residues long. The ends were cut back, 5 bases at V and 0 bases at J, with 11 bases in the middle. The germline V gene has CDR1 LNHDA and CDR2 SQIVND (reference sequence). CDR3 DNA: TGTGCCAGTAGTCGGGACCTCCTCTCTGGAAACACCATATATTTT. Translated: CASSRDLLSGNTIYF.